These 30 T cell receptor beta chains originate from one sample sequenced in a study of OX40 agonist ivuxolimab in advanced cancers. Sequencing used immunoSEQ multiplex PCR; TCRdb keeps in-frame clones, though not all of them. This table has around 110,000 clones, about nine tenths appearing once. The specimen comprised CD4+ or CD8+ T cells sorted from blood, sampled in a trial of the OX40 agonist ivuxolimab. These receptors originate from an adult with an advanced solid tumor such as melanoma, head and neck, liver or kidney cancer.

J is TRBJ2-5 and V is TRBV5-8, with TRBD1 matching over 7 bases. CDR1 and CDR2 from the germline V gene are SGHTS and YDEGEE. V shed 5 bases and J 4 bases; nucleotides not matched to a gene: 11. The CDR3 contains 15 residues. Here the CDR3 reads CASRQSGTALETQYF. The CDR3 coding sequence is TGTGCCAGCAGACAGTCCGGGACAGCCTTAGAGACCCAGTACTTC.

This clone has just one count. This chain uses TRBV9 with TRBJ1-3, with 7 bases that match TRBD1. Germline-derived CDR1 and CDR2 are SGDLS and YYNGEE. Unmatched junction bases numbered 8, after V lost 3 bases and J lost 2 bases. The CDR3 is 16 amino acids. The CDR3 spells CASSAGDSVTGNTIYF. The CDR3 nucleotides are TGTGCCAGCAGCGCAGGGGACAGCGTAACTGGAAACACCATATATTTT.

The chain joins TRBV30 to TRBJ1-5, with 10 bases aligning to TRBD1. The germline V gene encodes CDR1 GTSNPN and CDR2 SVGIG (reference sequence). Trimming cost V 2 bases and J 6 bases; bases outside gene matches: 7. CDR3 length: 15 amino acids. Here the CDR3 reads CAWSKEGQGSQPQHF. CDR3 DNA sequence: TGTGCCTGGAGTAAAGAGGGACAGGGGAGTCAGCCCCAGCATTTT.

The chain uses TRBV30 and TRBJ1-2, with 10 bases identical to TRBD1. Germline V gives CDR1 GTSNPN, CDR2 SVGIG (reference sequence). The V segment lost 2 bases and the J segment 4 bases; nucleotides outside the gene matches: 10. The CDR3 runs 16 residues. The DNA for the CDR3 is TGTGCCTGGAGTCCCGATGGGGACAGGGGAAGCTATGGCTACACCTTC. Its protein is CAWSPDGDRGSYGYTF.

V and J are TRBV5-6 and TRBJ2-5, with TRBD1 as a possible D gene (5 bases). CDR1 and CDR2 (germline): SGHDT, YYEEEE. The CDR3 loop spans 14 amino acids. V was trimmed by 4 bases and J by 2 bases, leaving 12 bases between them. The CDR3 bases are TGTGCCAGCAGCGAGGACACCTATCAAGAGACCCAGTACTTC. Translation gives CASSEDTYQETQYF.

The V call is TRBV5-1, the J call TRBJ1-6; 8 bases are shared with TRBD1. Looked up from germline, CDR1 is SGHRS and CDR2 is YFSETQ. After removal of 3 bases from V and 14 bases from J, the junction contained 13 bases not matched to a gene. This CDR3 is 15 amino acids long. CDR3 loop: CASSWGGQESPTLHF. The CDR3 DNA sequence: TGCGCCAGCAGCTGGGGGGGACAGGAGTCACCTACCCTCCACTTT.

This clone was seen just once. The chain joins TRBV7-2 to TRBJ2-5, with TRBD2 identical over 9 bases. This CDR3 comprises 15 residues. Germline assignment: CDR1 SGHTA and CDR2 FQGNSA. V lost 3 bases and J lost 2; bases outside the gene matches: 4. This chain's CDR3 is CASSFAGGHQETQYF. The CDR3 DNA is TGTGCCAGCAGCTTCGCGGGGGGGCATCAAGAGACCCAGTACTTC.

The CDR3 nucleotides are TGTGCCAGCAGCCCTAGACACGGCGTCTATGGCTACACCTTC. Residues: CASSPRHGVYGYTF. The chain joins TRBV7-2 to TRBJ1-2; D not certain. This CDR3 spans 14 amino acids. Trimming pared 5 bases from V and 4 bases from J, leaving 14 bases between. Germline V gene sequence: CDR1 SGHTA, CDR2 FQGNSA.

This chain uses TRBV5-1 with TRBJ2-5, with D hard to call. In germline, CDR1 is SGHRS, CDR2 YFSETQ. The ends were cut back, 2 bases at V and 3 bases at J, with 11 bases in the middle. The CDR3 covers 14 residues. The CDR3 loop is CASSFKGSKETQYF. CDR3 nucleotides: TGCGCCAGCAGCTTCAAGGGAAGCAAAGAGACCCAGTACTTC.

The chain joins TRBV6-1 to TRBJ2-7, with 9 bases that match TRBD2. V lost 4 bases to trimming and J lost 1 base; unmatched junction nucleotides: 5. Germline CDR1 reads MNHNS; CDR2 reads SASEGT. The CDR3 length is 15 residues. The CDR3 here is CASSGAGGMSYEQYF. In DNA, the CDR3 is TGTGCCAGCAGTGGAGCGGGGGGAATGTCCTACGAGCAGTACTTC.

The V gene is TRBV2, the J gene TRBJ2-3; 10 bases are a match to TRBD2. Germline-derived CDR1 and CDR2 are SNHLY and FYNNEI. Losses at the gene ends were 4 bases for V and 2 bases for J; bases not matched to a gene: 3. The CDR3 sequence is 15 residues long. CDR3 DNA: TGTGCCAGCAGTGCTAGCGGGAGCCACACAGATACGCAGTATTTT. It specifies CASSASGSHTDTQYF.

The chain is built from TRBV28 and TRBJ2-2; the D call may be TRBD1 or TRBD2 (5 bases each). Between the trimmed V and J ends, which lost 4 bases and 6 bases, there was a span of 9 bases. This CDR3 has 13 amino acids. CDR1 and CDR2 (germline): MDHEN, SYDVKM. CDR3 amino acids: CASSSVGAGELFF. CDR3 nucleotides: TGTGCCAGCAGTTCCGTGGGGGCCGGGGAGCTGTTTTTT.

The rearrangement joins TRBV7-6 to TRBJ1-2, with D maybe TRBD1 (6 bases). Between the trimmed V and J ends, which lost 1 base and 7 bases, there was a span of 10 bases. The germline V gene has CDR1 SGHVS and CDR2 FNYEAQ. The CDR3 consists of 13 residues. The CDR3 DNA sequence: TGTGCCAGCAGCTTAGACAGGGAAGGTGGCTACACCTTC. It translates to CASSLDREGGYTF. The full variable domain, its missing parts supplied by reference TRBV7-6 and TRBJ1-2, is GAGVSQSPRYKVTKRGQDVALRCDPISGHVSLYWYRQALGQGPEFLTYFNYEAQQDKSGLPNDRFSAERPEGSISTLTIQRTEQRDSAMYRCASSLDREGGYTFGSGTRLTVV.

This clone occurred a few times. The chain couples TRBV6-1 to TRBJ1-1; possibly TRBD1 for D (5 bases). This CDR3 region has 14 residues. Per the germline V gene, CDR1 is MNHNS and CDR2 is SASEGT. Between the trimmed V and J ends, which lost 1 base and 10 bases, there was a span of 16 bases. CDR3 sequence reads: CASSEGGWGGGAFF. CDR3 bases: TGTGCCAGCAGTGAAGGAGGATGGGGGGGAGGAGCTTTCTTT.

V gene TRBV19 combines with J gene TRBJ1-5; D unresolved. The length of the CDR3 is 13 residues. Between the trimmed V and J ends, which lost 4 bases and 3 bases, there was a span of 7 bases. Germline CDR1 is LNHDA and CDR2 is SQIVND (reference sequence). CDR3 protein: CASSTLFNQPQHF. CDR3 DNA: TGTGCCAGTAGTACTCTATTCAATCAGCCCCAGCATTTT. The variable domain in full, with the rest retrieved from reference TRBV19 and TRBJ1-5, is DGGITQSPKYLFRKEGQNVTLSCEQNLNHDAMYWYRQDPGQGLRLIYYSQIVNDFQKGDIAEGYSVSREKKESFPLTVTSAQKNPTAFYLCASSTLFNQPQHFGDGTRLSIL.

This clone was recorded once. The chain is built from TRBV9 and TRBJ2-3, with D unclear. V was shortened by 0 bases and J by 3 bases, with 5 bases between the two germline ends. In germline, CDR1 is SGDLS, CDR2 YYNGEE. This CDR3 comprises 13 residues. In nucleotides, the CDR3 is TGTGCCAGCAGCGTAGGAGGAACAGATACGCAGTATTTT. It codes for CASSVGGTDTQYF.

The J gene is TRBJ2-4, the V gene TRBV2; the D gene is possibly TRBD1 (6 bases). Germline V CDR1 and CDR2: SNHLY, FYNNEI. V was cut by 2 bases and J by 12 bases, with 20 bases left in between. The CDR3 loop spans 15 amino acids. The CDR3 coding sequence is TGTGCCAGCAGTGAACAGGTGGGGGCCTCTGAGACTCAGTACTTC. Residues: CASSEQVGASETQYF.

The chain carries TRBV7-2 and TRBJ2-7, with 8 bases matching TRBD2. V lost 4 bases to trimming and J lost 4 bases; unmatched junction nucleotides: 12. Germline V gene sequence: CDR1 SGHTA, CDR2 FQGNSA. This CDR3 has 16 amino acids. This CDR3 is CASSYQGRGAVYEQYF. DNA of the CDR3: TGTGCCAGCAGCTATCAAGGGCGGGGGGCAGTATACGAGCAGTACTTC.

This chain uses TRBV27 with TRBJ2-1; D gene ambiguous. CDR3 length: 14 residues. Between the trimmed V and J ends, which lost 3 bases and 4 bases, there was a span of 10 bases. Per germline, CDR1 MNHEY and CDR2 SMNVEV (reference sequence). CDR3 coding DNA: TGTGCCAGCAGTTTGGATCCGAGATACAATGAGCAGTTCTTC. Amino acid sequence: CASSLDPRYNEQFF.

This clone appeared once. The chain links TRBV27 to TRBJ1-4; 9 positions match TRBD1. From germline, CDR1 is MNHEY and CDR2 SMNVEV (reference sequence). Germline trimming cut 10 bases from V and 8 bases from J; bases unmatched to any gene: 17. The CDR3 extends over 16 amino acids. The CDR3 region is CATGTGRHPSLEKLFF. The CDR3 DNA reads TGTGCCACCGGGACAGGGCGCCATCCCTCTTTGGAAAAACTGTTTTTT.

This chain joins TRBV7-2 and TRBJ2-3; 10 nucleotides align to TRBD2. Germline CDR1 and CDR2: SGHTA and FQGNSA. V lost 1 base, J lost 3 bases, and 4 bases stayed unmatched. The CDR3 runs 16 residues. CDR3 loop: CASSLDSGGATDTQYF. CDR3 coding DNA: TGTGCCAGCAGCTTAGACAGCGGGGGGGCGACAGATACGCAGTATTTT.

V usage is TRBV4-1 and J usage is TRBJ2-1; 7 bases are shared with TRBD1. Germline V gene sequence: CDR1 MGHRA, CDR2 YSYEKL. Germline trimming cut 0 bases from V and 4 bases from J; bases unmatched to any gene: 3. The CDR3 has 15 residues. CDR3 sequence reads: CASSQDQDRYNEQFF. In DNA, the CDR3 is TGCGCCAGCAGCCAAGATCAGGACAGGTACAATGAGCAGTTCTTC.

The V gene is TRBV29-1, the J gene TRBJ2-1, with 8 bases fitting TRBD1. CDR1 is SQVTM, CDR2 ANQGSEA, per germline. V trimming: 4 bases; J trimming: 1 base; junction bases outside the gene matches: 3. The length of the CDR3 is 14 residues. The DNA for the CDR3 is TGCAGCGTTGTCGGGACAGGTTCCTACAATGAGCAGTTCTTC. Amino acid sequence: CSVVGTGSYNEQFF.

In DNA, the CDR3 is TGTGCCAGCAGCGTAGGGCCAGCGAGCGCTGAAGCTTTCTTT. Its protein is CASSVGPASAEAFF. The rearrangement links TRBV9 to TRBJ1-1; D is ambiguous. Trimming removed 0 bases at V and 6 bases at J, with 12 bases between. The CDR3 covers 14 residues. Germline loops: CDR1 SGDLS, CDR2 YYNGEE. Full variable domain (rest looked up from reference TRBV9 and TRBJ1-1): DSGVTQTPKHLITATGQRVTLRCSPRSGDLSVYWYQQSLDQGLQFLIQYYNGEERAKGNILERFSAQQFPDLHSELNLSSLELGDSALYFCASSVGPASAEAFFGQGTRLTVV.

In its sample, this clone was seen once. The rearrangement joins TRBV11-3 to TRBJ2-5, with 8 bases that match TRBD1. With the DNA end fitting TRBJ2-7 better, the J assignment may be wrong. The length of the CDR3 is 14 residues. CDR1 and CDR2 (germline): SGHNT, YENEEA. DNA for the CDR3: TGTGCCAGCAGCTTAGCCACAGGGGGGAGCGAGCAGTACTTC. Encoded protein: CASSLATGGSEQYF.

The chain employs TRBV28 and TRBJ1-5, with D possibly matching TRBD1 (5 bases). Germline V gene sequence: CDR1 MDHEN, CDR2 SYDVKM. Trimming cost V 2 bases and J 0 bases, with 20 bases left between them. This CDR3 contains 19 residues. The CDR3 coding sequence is TGTGCCAGCAGTTTACCCCCCAGGGCCAGTCACGATAGCAATCAGCCCCAGCATTTT. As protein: CASSLPPRASHDSNQPQHF. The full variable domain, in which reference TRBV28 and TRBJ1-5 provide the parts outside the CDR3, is DVKVTQSSRYLVKRTGEKVFLECVQDMDHENMFWYRQDPGLGLRLIYFSYDVKMKEKGDIPEGYSVSREKKERFSLILESASTNQTSMYLCASSLPPRASHDSNQPQHFGDGTRLSIL.

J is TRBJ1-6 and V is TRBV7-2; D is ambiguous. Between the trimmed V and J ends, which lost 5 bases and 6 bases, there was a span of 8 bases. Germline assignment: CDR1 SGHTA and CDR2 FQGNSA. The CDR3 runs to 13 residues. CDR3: CASSQQVNSPLHF. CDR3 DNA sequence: TGTGCCAGCAGCCAGCAGGTTAATTCACCCCTCCACTTT.

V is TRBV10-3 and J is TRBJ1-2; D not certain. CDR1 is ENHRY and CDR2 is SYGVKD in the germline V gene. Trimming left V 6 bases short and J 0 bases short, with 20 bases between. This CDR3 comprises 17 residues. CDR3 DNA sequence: TGTGCCATCAGCGACGATCTAAGGACGGCTACTAACTATGGCTACACCTTC. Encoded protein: CAISDDLRTATNYGYTF.

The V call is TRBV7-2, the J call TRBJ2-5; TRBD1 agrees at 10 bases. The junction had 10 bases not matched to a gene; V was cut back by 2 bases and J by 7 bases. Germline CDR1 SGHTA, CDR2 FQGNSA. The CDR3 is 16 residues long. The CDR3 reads CASSLPRQGARGTQYF. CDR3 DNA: TGTGCCAGCAGCTTACCCCGACAGGGGGCTAGGGGGACCCAGTACTTC.

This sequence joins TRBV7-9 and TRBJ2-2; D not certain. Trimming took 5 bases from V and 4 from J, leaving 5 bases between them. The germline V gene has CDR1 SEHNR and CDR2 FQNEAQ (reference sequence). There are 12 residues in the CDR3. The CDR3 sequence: CASSPTTGELFF. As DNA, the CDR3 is TGTGCCAGCAGCCCCACCACCGGGGAGCTGTTTTTT.